These 5 T cell receptor beta chains were sequenced from one sample in a study of human T cells and chemical hapten exposure (dated by TCRdb to about 2021). The label giving this sample's time point can be read as: patch test 3, about 24 weeks after DPC sensitization. The treatment or condition label of this sample denotes: therapeutic diphenylcyclopropenone sensitization with weekly scalp DPC. The library was made by RACE. The sequencer listed for this sample is NextSeq 500. Using fastp trimming at Q25 and MiXCR clonotype assembly, TCRdb reanalyzed the public sequencing data and kept in-frame beta chains. Duplicate CDR3 protein sequences are folded into a single record with the most common DNA and genes. This sample holds over 80,000 distinct CDR3 sequences; approximately 11% were observed only once. Of the sample, 1% to 1.2% falls within the top ten clones. The sample in question was whole blood, obtained in connection with sensitization to the hapten diphenylcyclopropenone (DPC). Receptors originate from a woman aged 30 to 39 with alopecia areata. Some clones in this sample may be carry-over from other donors' samples.

This clonotype was seen only a few times. The chain links TRBV12-3 or TRBV12-4 to TRBJ1-5; no firm D call. The length of the CDR3 is 15 residues. V dropped 3 bases and J dropped 2 bases, with 11 bases sitting between them. This CDR3 reads CASSFSLGGNQPQHF. The CDR3 bases are TGTGCCAGCAGTTTCTCCCTTGGGGGCAATCAGCCCCAGCATTTT.

This clonotype appeared a few times. V is TRBV7-9 and J is TRBJ2-3; either TRBD1 or TRBD2 may fit D (5 bases each). The CDR3 has 13 residues. The V and J ends lost 0 bases and 6 bases respectively, with 7 bases between them. Germline loops: CDR1 SEHNR, CDR2 FQNEAQ (reference sequence). In DNA, the CDR3 is TGTGCCAGCAGCTTAGCGGGGGTGGATACGCAGTATTTT. Translation: CASSLAGVDTQYF.

This clonotype was seen only a few times. The chain links TRBV29-1 to TRBJ1-1; a weak D match, TRBD1 (5 bases). V was pared by 6 bases and J by 0 bases, with 11 bases between. CDR1 is SQVTM and CDR2 is ANQGSEA in the germline V gene. The CDR3 is 13 residues long. The CDR3: CSVRQQMNTEAFF. The CDR3 DNA sequence: TGCAGCGTCAGACAGCAAATGAACACTGAAGCTTTCTTT.

This clonotype was counted between two and nine times. An end of the junction does not agree with germline; a read error may underlie this. V usage is TRBV10-1 and J usage is TRBJ1-5; D gene unclear. The CDR3 consists of 15 residues. Per the germline V gene, CDR1 is WNHNN and CDR2 is SYGVQD (reference sequence). The CDR3 DNA reads as TGCGCCGGCAGTGCCCGGGCAGTCCGCAATCAGCCCCAGCATTTT. Protein product: CAGSARAVRNQPQHF.

This chain links TRBV28 with TRBJ2-4, with TRBD2 matching 8 bases. Per germline, CDR1 MDHEN and CDR2 SYDVKM. The trim removed 3 bases at V and 4 bases at J, leaving 5 bases unmatched. The CDR3 covers 15 residues. Here the CDR3 reads CASSLSRGGKNIQYF. In nucleotides, the CDR3 is TGTGCCAGCAGTTTGTCCCGGGGGGGTAAAAACATTCAGTACTTC.